The 8 T cell receptor beta chains below were found in one sample sequenced in a study of blood T cell repertoires in COVID-19. Only in-frame clones appear in the TCRdb table, and some are missing; sequencing was by immunoSEQ multiplex PCR. The table shows around 300,000 clones, with 85% to 90% occurring only once. The sequenced sample consisted of peripheral blood. These receptor sequences come from a middle-aged woman with acute or convalescent COVID-19.

The CDR3 DNA follows: TGTGCCTGGGGAGGACAGGGAACCTCTGAAGCTTTCTTT. Its protein product is CAWGGQGTSEAFF. The rearrangement joins TRBV30 to TRBJ1-1; 8 bases match TRBD1. This CDR3 has 13 residues. The junction had 8 bases not matched to a gene; V was cut back by 5 bases and J by 6 bases. Germline lookup yields CDR1 GTSNPN and CDR2 SVGIG (reference sequence).

The chain uses TRBV7-8 and TRBJ1-5, with a weak D call TRBD1 (5 bases). Per the germline V gene, CDR1 is SGHVS and CDR2 is FQNEAQ. V shed 5 bases and J shed 8 bases, with 19 bases lying between them. The CDR3 runs 15 residues. The CDR3 is CASSLPHAGTEPQHF. The CDR3 coding sequence is TGTGCCAGCAGCCTCCCCCACGCGGGGACTGAGCCCCAGCATTTT.

The chain joins TRBV6-6 to TRBJ1-3, with 9 bases aligning to TRBD1. The CDR3 consists of 14 residues. The J segment lost 1 base and the V segment lost 6 bases, leaving 1 base of the junction unmatched. Germline values: CDR1 MNHNY, CDR2 SVGAGI (reference sequence). Here the CDR3 DNA reads TGTGCCAGCAGCGGACAGGGGTCTGGAAACACCATATATTTT. It specifies CASSGQGSGNTIYF.

The genes are TRBV3-1 (or the pseudogene TRBV3-2) and TRBJ2-6; 7 bases match TRBD1. Losses at the gene ends were 6 bases for V and 2 bases for J; bases not matched to a gene: 19. There are 20 residues in the CDR3. The germline V gene has CDR1 LGHDT and CDR2 YNNKEL (reference sequence). The DNA of the CDR3 is TGTGCCAGCAGTCAGATTATGGTAGCTCAAACAGGGGCTGGGGCCAACGTCCTGACTTTC. This gives the protein CASSQIMVAQTGAGANVLTF.

This sequence joins TRBV24-1 and TRBJ2-2; possible D gene TRBD1, 5 bases. Germline V gene data show CDR1 as KGHDR and CDR2 as SFDVKD. The CDR3 extends over 17 amino acids. V shed 6 bases and J shed 0 bases, with 16 bases lying between them. In nucleotides, the CDR3 is TGTGCCACCAGTCACAGGACGGACCTCGCGAACACCGGGGAGCTGTTTTTT. Protein: CATSHRTDLANTGELFF.

This chain joins TRBV12-5 and TRBJ2-2; 7 positions agree with TRBD1. CDR1 is LGHNT and CDR2 is FRNRAP in the germline V gene. J gave up 6 bases and V 5 bases, and 18 bases lay outside the gene matches. The CDR3 runs 18 residues. The CDR3 spells CASGPPPVTGIRPGELFF. CDR3 DNA sequence: TGTGCTAGTGGTCCACCCCCTGTGACAGGGATACGGCCCGGGGAGCTGTTTTTT.

This chain links TRBV19 with TRBJ1-1, with 7 bases aligning to TRBD1. CDR3 size: 15 residues. Germline loops: CDR1 LNHDA, CDR2 SQIVND (reference sequence). V dropped 2 bases and J dropped 3; count of bases not matched to a gene: 6. CDR3 in amino acids: CASSILEGQYTEAFF. The DNA for the CDR3 is TGTGCCAGTAGTATACTTGAGGGACAGTACACTGAAGCTTTCTTT. Combining the CDR3 with reference TRBV19 and TRBJ1-1 gives the whole variable domain DGGITQSPKYLFRKEGQNVTLSCEQNLNHDAMYWYRQDPGQGLRLIYYSQIVNDFQKGDIAEGYSVSREKKESFPLTVTSAQKNPTAFYLCASSILEGQYTEAFFGQGTRLTVV.

The rearrangement joins TRBV3-1 (or the pseudogene TRBV3-2) to TRBJ2-5; 14 bases fit TRBD2. Germline V gives CDR1 LGHDT, CDR2 YNNKEL (reference sequence). V lost 3 bases to trimming and J lost 1 base; unmatched junction nucleotides: 4. The CDR3 loop spans 17 amino acids. The CDR3 DNA sequence: TGTGCCAGCAGCCAGACTAGCGGGGGGGCACGCCAAGAGACCCAGTACTTC. Amino acid sequence: CASSQTSGGARQETQYF.